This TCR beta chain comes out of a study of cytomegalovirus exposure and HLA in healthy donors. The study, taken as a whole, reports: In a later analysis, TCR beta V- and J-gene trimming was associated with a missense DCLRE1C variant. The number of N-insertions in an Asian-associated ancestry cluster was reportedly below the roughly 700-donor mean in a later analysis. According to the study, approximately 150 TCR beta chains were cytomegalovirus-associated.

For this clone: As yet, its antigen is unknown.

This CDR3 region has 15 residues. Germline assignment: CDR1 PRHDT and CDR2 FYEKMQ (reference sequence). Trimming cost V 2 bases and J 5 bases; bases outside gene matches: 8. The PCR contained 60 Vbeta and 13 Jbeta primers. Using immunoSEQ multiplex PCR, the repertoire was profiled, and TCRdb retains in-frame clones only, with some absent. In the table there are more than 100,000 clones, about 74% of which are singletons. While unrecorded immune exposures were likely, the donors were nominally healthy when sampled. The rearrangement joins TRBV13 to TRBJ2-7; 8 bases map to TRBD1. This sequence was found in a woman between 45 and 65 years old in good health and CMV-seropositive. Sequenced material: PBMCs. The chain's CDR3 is CASSLLGTGSHEQYF. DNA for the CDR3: TGTGCCAGCAGCTTATTAGGGACAGGTTCCCACGAGCAGTACTTC.